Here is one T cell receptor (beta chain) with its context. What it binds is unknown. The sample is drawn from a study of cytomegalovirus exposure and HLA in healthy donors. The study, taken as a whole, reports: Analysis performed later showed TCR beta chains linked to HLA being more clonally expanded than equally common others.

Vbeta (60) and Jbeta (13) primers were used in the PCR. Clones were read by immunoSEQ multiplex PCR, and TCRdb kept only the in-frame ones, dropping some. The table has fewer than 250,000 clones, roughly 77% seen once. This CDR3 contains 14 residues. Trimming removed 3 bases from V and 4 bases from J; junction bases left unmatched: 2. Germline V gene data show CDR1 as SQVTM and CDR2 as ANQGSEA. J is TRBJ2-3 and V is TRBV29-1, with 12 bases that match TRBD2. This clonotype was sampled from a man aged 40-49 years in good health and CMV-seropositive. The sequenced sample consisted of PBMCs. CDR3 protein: CSVDSSGGADTQYF. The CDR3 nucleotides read TGCAGCGTTGACTCTAGCGGGGGGGCAGATACGCAGTATTTT.